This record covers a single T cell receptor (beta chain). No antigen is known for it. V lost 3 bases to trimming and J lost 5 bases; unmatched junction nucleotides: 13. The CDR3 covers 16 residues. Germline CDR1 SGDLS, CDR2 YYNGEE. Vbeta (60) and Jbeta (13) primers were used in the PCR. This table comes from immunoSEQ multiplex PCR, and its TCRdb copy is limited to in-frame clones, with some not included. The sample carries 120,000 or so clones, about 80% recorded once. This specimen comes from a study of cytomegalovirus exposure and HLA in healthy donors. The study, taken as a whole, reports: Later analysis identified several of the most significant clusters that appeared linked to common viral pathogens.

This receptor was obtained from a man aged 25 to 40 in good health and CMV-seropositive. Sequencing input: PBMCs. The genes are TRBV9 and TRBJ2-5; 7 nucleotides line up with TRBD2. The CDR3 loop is CASSAGHSGRVETQYF. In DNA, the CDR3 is TGTGCCAGCAGCGCAGGACACTCTGGGAGGGTGGAGACCCAGTACTTC.